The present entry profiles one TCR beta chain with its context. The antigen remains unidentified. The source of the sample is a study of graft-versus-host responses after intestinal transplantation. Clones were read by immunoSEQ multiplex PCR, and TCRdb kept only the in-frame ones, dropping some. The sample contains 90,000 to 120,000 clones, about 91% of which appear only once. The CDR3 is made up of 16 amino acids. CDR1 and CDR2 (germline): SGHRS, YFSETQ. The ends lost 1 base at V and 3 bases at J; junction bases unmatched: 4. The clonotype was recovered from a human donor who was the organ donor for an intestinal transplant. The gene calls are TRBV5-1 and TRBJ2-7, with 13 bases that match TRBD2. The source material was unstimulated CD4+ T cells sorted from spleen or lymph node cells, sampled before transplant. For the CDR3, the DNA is TGCGCCAGCAGCTTGCGTGGGACTAGCGGGGTCTACGAGCAGTACTTC. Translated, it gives CASSLRGTSGVYEQYF.